This T cell receptor (beta chain) comes out of a study of cytomegalovirus exposure and HLA in healthy donors. As to this clone: Its antigen remains unidentified.

Trimming took 1 base from V and 3 from J, leaving 12 bases between them. The CDR3 is made up of 15 amino acids. The germline V gene has CDR1 LNHDA and CDR2 SQIVND (reference sequence). Vbeta (60) and Jbeta (13) primers were used in the PCR. The data were produced by immunoSEQ multiplex PCR, yet TCRdb's version contains in-frame clones alone and is incomplete. The listing contains about 53,000 clones. Overall study results and limits: Three chains tied to CMV proved CMV antigen-specific in vitro. Earlier results showed most TCR beta V segments being productive about 87% or about 30% of the time. One variant, a missense change in DCLRE1C, was linked in a later analysis to TCR beta V- and J-gene trimming. It was reported in a later analysis that an Asian-associated ancestry cluster showed fewer N-insertions than the approximately 700-donor mean.

Sequenced input: PBMCs. The clonotype originates from a woman between 18 and 30 years old in good health and CMV-seronegative. The chain employs TRBV19 and TRBJ1-1, with D possibly being TRBD1 (6 bases). Here the CDR3 reads CASSIVQGMDTEAFF. Written as DNA, the CDR3 is TGTGCCAGTAGTATAGTTCAGGGGATGGACACTGAAGCTTTCTTT.